The sequence of this TCR beta chain was determined in a study of blood T cells in healthy people across ages. The study's findings and limits: Aged donors had fewer naive CD4+ cells and lower diversity than long-lived donors.

This clonotype showed up just a few times. Its antigen is still unknown. The use of a sample-barcoded 5' primer and a J-beta primer mix characterized a second PCR of roughly 6 to 11 cycles. A single record per CDR3 protein comes from TCRdb applying MiXCR to the 5' RACE reads. The repertoire includes about 680,000 distinct CDR3 sequences, around 49% of them detected once, and around a third sits in the top ten. The sample comprised blood. This sequence originates from a woman in her sixties or seventies in good health.

The CDR3 DNA reads TGTGCCAGCACCCGACTAGCGGGAGGGAATGAGCAGTTCTTC. Residues: CASTRLAGGNEQFF. V gene TRBV7-9 combines with J gene TRBJ2-1; 14 positions match TRBD2. CDR1 and CDR2 (germline): SEHNR, FQNEAQ (reference sequence). This CDR3 comprises 14 residues. Trimming at V came to 7 bases and at J to 7 bases, leaving 3 bases not matched to a gene.